These 5 T cell receptor beta chains originate from one sample sequenced in a study of T cell repertoires in ileal Crohn's disease. Documented time point: neoterminal ileum biopsy at postoperative endoscopy, about 6 months after surgery. Assay used: immunoSEQ multiplex PCR; TCRdb lists only in-frame clones, some missing. The sample contains about 13,000 clones, more than 70% of which appear only once. Sequenced sample: ileal tissue. All receptors derive from an adult with Crohn's disease.

This clone has a single count. J is TRBJ2-3 and V is TRBV10-1, with 7 bases matching TRBD2. Germline V lookup: CDR1 WNHNN, CDR2 SYGVQD (reference sequence). Trimming took 2 bases from V and 0 from J; bases not matched to a gene: 11. The CDR3 runs to 18 residues. The chain's CDR3 is CASSEIGLGSKSTDTQYF. CDR3 coding DNA: TGCGCCAGCAGTGAGATCGGACTAGGAAGTAAAAGCACAGATACGCAGTATTTT.

This chain connects TRBV7-9 to TRBJ2-2; D may be TRBD1 (6 bases). This CDR3 region has 13 residues. The germline V and J ends were trimmed by 7 bases and 3 bases, with 9 bases remaining between them. The germline V gene encodes CDR1 SEHNR and CDR2 FQNEAQ (reference sequence). CDR3 sequence reads: CASNPGDTGELFF. DNA of the CDR3: TGTGCCAGCAACCCAGGGGACACCGGGGAGCTGTTTTTT.

This rearrangement joins TRBV6-4 to TRBJ2-3; 13 bases are a match to TRBD2. CDR1 and CDR2 (germline): MRHNA, SNTAGT. Unmatched junction bases numbered 2, after V lost 4 bases and J lost 4 bases. The CDR3 is 15 residues long. The DNA of the CDR3 is TGTGCCAGCAGTGGACTAGCGGGAGGTCCAGATACGCAGTATTTT. Its translation is CASSGLAGGPDTQYF.

The chain joins TRBV19 to TRBJ2-1, with TRBD2 matching 11 bases. The CDR3 is made up of 14 amino acids. V trimming: 10 bases; J trimming: 8 bases; junction bases outside the gene matches: 10. Germline V gene data show CDR1 as LNHDA and CDR2 as SQIVND (reference sequence). The CDR3 protein is CATRSSGRVDEQFF. CDR3 sequence (DNA): TGTGCCACCAGAAGTAGCGGGAGGGTCGATGAGCAGTTCTTC.

This clone has a single count. The chain links TRBV19 to TRBJ2-1; no reliable D call. Trimming shortened V by 0 bases and J by 1 base, and 4 bases separated the two germline ends. The germline V gene encodes CDR1 LNHDA and CDR2 SQIVND (reference sequence). The CDR3 contains 14 residues. Here the CDR3 DNA reads TGTGCCAGTAGTATAGAACTATCCTACAATGAGCAGTTCTTC. Translating gives CASSIELSYNEQFF.